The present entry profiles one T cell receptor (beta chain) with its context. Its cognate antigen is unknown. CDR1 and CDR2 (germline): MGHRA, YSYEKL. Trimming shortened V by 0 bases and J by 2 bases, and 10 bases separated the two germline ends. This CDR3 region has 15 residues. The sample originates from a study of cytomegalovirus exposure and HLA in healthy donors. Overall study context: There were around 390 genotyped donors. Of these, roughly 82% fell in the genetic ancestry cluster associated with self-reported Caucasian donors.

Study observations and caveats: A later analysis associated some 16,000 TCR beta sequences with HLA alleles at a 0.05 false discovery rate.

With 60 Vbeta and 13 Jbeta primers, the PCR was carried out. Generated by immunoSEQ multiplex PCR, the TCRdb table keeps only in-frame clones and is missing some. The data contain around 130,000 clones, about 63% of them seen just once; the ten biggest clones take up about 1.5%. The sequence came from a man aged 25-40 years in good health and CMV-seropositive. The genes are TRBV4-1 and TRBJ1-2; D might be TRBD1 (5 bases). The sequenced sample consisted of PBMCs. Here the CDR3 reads CASSQDSEGNYGYTF. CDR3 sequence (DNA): TGCGCCAGCAGCCAAGATTCGGAGGGGAACTATGGCTACACCTTC.